Shown below are 28 T cell receptor beta chains from a single sample sequenced in a study of blood T cell dynamics during melanoma immunotherapy (dated by TCRdb to the early 2020s). Receptor libraries were prepared by the immunoSEQ multiplex PCR assay. In its TCRdb copy, this immuneACCESS table keeps in-frame sequences only and misses some clones. Where compared with another copy, unresolved V genes explain less than half of these, and the others have no known cause. This sample lists roughly 7,900 clones; roughly 86% were detected once. Of the sample, approximately 1.2% is held by the ten largest clones. In light of the paper, this sample's time point label describes: pre-treatment baseline. The sample here was blood, taken from a patient treated with checkpoint blockade. The receptors were gathered from a human donor with melanoma.

The J gene is TRBJ2-1, the V gene TRBV4-2, with D unclear. V gave up 6 bases and J gave up 0 bases, with 15 bases separating them. This CDR3 contains 16 residues. The V gene's germline CDR1 is LGHNA and CDR2 YNFKEQ. CDR3 region: CASSRDWASSYNEQFF. Written as DNA, the CDR3 is TGTGCCAGCAGTCGTGATTGGGCTAGCTCCTACAATGAGCAGTTCTTC.

In its sample, this clone was seen a few times. This rearrangement joins TRBV9 to TRBJ2-2, with D perhaps TRBD1 (5 bases). The CDR3 extends over 15 amino acids. V dropped 0 bases and J dropped 6 bases, with 12 bases sitting between them. The germline gives CDR1 SGDLS, CDR2 YYNGEE. The CDR3 DNA sequence: TGTGCCAGCAGCGTAGATAGCATAGGGGCCGGGGAGCTGTTTTTT. Protein product: CASSVDSIGAGELFF.

This sequence joins TRBV9 and TRBJ1-5; no definite D call. This CDR3 contains 15 residues. Trimming took 5 bases from V and 3 from J, leaving 15 bases between them. Per germline, CDR1 SGDLS and CDR2 YYNGEE. DNA for the CDR3: TGTGCCAGCAGTGCCGGTTGGCAGCTCAATCAGCCCCAGCATTTT. Amino acids: CASSAGWQLNQPQHF.

The J gene is TRBJ1-5, the V gene TRBV11-2; 9 nucleotides agree with TRBD1. Germline lookup yields CDR1 SGHAT and CDR2 FQNNGV. There are 13 residues in the CDR3. V lost 4 bases, J lost 7 bases, and 2 bases stayed unmatched. The CDR3 is CASSSTGGQPQHF. The CDR3, as DNA: TGTGCCAGCAGCTCGACAGGGGGGCAGCCCCAGCATTTT.

This clone has only a few counts. The chain carries TRBV7-7 and TRBJ2-2; no reliable D call. The CDR3 consists of 13 residues. Between the trimmed V and J ends, which lost 5 bases and 1 base, there was a span of 5 bases. Germline loops: CDR1 SSHAT, CDR2 FNYEAQ (reference sequence). CDR3 sequence: CASSVGNTGELFF. The CDR3 DNA reads as TGTGCCAGCAGCGTTGGGAACACCGGGGAGCTGTTTTTT.

The chain has TRBV4-2 and TRBJ2-6; D gene unclear. This CDR3 spans 16 amino acids. V was clipped by 0 bases and J by 0 bases, with 6 bases between them. CDR1 is LGHNA and CDR2 is YNFKEQ in the germline V gene. The CDR3 DNA reads as TGTGCCAGCAGCCAAGATTTGAGCTCTGGGGCCAACGTCCTGACTTTC. Its translation is CASSQDLSSGANVLTF.

V usage is TRBV11-1 and J usage is TRBJ1-1; no clear D. The CDR3 loop spans 15 amino acids. Germline CDR1 SGHAT, CDR2 FQDESV (reference sequence). The V and J ends lost 1 base and 0 bases respectively, with 9 bases between them. The CDR3, as DNA: TGTGCCAGCAGCTTAGAAGGTCCCATGAACACTGAAGCTTTCTTT. It codes for CASSLEGPMNTEAFF.

The chain combines TRBV5-5 with TRBJ2-3, with unresolved D. The CDR3 extends over 16 amino acids. Per the germline V gene, CDR1 is SGHKS and CDR2 is YYEKEE (reference sequence). Between the trimmed V and J ends, which lost 3 bases and 0 bases, there was a span of 14 bases. The CDR3 spells CASSSFAVTSTDTQYF. The CDR3 region has the DNA TGTGCCAGCAGCTCGTTTGCAGTGACTAGCACAGATACGCAGTATTTT.

CDR3 protein: CASSLVREVGGYTF. CDR3 DNA sequence: TGTGCCAGCAGTTTAGTCAGGGAAGTAGGAGGCTACACCTTC. The V and J genes are TRBV27 and TRBJ1-2; D may be TRBD1 (5 bases). Per the germline V gene, CDR1 is MNHEY and CDR2 is SMNVEV (reference sequence). The CDR3 extends over 14 amino acids. Trimming removed 2 bases from V and 8 bases from J, with 15 bases in between.

V is TRBV11-2 and J is TRBJ1-1; D perhaps matches TRBD1 (5 bases). V lost 0 bases and J 1 base, leaving 21 bases between the germline ends. The CDR3 spans 19 residues. Germline V gives CDR1 SGHAT, CDR2 FQNNGV. CDR3 in amino acids: CASSLERGVFSRGNTEAFF. The CDR3, as DNA: TGTGCCAGCAGCTTAGAGAGGGGCGTGTTCTCCCGGGGGAACACTGAAGCTTTCTTT.

There are a few counts of this clone. J is TRBJ1-5 and V is TRBV4-2, with D possibly matching TRBD1 (5 bases). V was trimmed by 0 bases and J by 11 bases, leaving 14 bases between them. This CDR3 is 14 amino acids long. CDR1 is LGHNA and CDR2 is YNFKEQ in the germline V gene. The CDR3 here is CASSQEEGWGSQHF. The CDR3 coding sequence is TGTGCCAGCAGCCAAGAGGAGGGCTGGGGGTCCCAGCATTTT.

This chain uses TRBV25-1 with TRBJ2-7; 7 nucleotides match TRBD2. This CDR3 has 16 residues. The J segment lost 0 bases and the V segment lost 7 bases, leaving 12 bases of the junction unmatched. Germline lookup yields CDR1 MGHDK and CDR2 SYGVNS. The CDR3 region has the DNA TGTGCCAGCACCGGGGAACCGGGACTACCCTCCTACGAGCAGTACTTC. This codes for CASTGEPGLPSYEQYF.

The chain employs TRBV21-1 and TRBJ2-7. TRBV21-1 is a documented pseudogene. CDR3 size: 13 residues. Written as DNA, the CDR3 is TGTGCCAGCAGCGAAGGAAGCTCCTACGAGCAGTACTTC. Protein: CASSEGSSYEQYF.

The chain couples TRBV5-4 to TRBJ2-1, with D possibly being TRBD1 (7 bases). The length of the CDR3 is 17 residues. Germline V gene lookup returns CDR1 SGHNT and CDR2 YYREEE (reference sequence). The germline V and J ends were trimmed by 4 bases and 7 bases, with 24 bases remaining between them. The CDR3 sequence: CASSADREAARGNEQFF. The DNA for the CDR3 is TGTGCCAGCAGCGCCGACAGGGAGGCTGCTCGGGGGAATGAGCAGTTCTTC.

V and J are TRBV6-4 and TRBJ2-3, with 7 bases lining up with TRBD1. V gave up 0 bases and J gave up 4 bases; unmatched junction bases: 1. Germline V lookup: CDR1 MRHNA, CDR2 SNTAGT. This CDR3 comprises 14 residues. The CDR3 DNA sequence: TGTGCCAGCAGTGACTCGCAGGGGGCAGATACGCAGTATTTT. Encoded protein: CASSDSQGADTQYF.

The J gene is TRBJ2-3, the V gene TRBV6-1; the D gene is possibly TRBD2 (6 bases). Trimming removed 3 bases from V and 1 base from J, with 11 bases in between. Germline values: CDR1 MNHNS, CDR2 SASEGT. The CDR3 sequence is 15 residues long. The DNA of the CDR3 is TGTGCCAGCAGTGACGCGGGACTGGGCACAGATACGCAGTATTTT. Protein: CASSDAGLGTDTQYF.

This chain joins TRBV5-1 and TRBJ1-6, with D unclear. Germline CDR1 SGHRS, CDR2 YFSETQ. Deletions cut 1 base from V and 0 bases from J, with 8 bases between. The CDR3 contains 16 residues. CDR3 loop: CASSLTDLSYNSPLHF. As DNA, the CDR3 is TGCGCCAGCAGCTTGACGGACCTCTCCTATAATTCACCCCTCCACTTT.

DNA of the CDR3: TGTGCCAGCAGCCCCCCCGGACTAGCGGTCTACAATGAGCAGTTCTTC. This sequence encodes CASSPPGLAVYNEQFF. The chain combines TRBV4-2 with TRBJ2-1; 10 nucleotides agree with TRBD2. The V gene end was trimmed by 4 bases and the J gene end by 3 bases; junction bases not matched to a gene: 6. This CDR3 spans 16 amino acids. Per the germline V gene, CDR1 is LGHNA and CDR2 is YNFKEQ.

The chain couples TRBV27 to TRBJ2-7; D ambiguous. V was cut by 2 bases and J by 5 bases, with 16 bases left in between. Germline-derived CDR1 and CDR2 are MNHEY and SMNVEV (reference sequence). The CDR3 loop spans 15 amino acids. The CDR3 DNA reads as TGTGCCAGCAGTTTAACCCCCGCATCCCCTCACGAGCAGTACTTC. This codes for CASSLTPASPHEQYF.

The rearrangement links TRBV14 to TRBJ2-7; TRBD2 matches at 9 bases. V lost 0 bases to trimming and J lost 0 bases; unmatched junction nucleotides: 12. The CDR3 length is 19 residues. Germline V gives CDR1 SGHDN, CDR2 FVKESK. The DNA of the CDR3 is TGTGCCAGCAGCCAAGACCACGGGAGAGCGGGAGGTTCCTCCTACGAGCAGTACTTC. It specifies CASSQDHGRAGGSSYEQYF.

The rearrangement uses TRBV7-9 and TRBJ2-7; D is possibly TRBD1 or TRBD2 (5 bases each). The CDR3 has 16 residues. Deletions cut 5 bases from V and 0 bases from J, with 17 bases between. Germline values: CDR1 SEHNR, CDR2 FQNEAQ (reference sequence). The CDR3 loop is CASSPKRAGSSYEQYF. DNA for the CDR3: TGTGCCAGCAGCCCTAAACGGGCAGGGAGCTCCTACGAGCAGTACTTC.

The chain is built from TRBV5-1 and TRBJ2-2, with D hard to call. Germline V gene sequence: CDR1 SGHRS, CDR2 YFSETQ. The CDR3 has 14 residues. V lost 2 bases to trimming and J lost 8 bases, with 13 bases between them. This chain's CDR3 is CASSFGHEGGELFF. CDR3 sequence (DNA): TGCGCCAGCAGCTTCGGCCATGAAGGAGGGGAGCTGTTTTTT.

This clone has only a few counts. J is TRBJ1-1 and V is TRBV25-1; D remains unclear. Germline assignment: CDR1 MGHDK and CDR2 SYGVNS. The CDR3 covers 15 residues. V lost 1 base, J lost 8 bases, and 17 bases lay in between. Written as DNA, the CDR3 is TGTGCCAGCAGTGAATCAAGGCGGAGCGAGCTGGAAGCTTTCTTT. It codes for CASSESRRSELEAFF.

This clone occurred once. The chain employs TRBV6-1 and TRBJ2-5; 8 bases are shared with TRBD1. This CDR3 comprises 16 residues. Trimming took 2 bases from V and 4 from J; bases not matched to a gene: 9. Germline assignment: CDR1 MNHNS and CDR2 SASEGT. Here the CDR3 DNA reads TGTGCCAGCAGTGAAATGGGCAGGGGGCCGACAGAGACCCAGTACTTC. Translation: CASSEMGRGPTETQYF.

J is TRBJ1-2 and V is TRBV6-1; the match to TRBD1 covers 9 bases. V lost 4 bases and J lost 4; bases outside the gene matches: 4. Germline CDR1 MNHNS, CDR2 SASEGT. CDR3 length equals 14 residues. The chain's CDR3 is CASSAGQGTYGYTF. In nucleotides, the CDR3 is TGTGCCAGCAGTGCCGGACAGGGGACCTATGGCTACACCTTC.

The chain couples TRBV15 to TRBJ1-6, with D possibly being TRBD1 (5 bases). This CDR3 comprises 13 residues. V was clipped by 0 bases and J by 9 bases, with 6 bases between them. Germline values: CDR1 LNHNV, CDR2 YYDKDF (reference sequence). Here the CDR3 DNA reads TGTGCCACCAGCAGAGAGGGGGGTTCACCCCTCCACTTT. It yields the protein CATSREGGSPLHF.

The sample holds one count of this clone. The CDR3 sequence: CASSLIGASNQPQHF. In DNA form, the CDR3 reads TGTGCCAGCAGTTTAATAGGGGCTAGCAATCAGCCCCAGCATTTT. This chain joins TRBV28 and TRBJ1-5; perhaps TRBD1 as D (5 bases). Germline CDR1 and CDR2: MDHEN and SYDVKM. The CDR3 loop spans 15 amino acids. V was trimmed by 2 bases and J by 0 bases, leaving 8 bases between them.

The chain employs TRBV5-1 and TRBJ2-3; TRBD2 matches 10 bases. The CDR3 has 14 residues. The V and J ends lost 4 bases and 7 bases, in that order; junction bases with no gene match: 6. Per the germline V gene, CDR1 is SGHRS and CDR2 is YFSETQ. The CDR3 nucleotides read TGCGCCAGCAGCGACCCTAGCGGGGGTAATACGCAGTATTTT. This encodes CASSDPSGGNTQYF.